This T cell receptor (beta chain) appears in the sequencing data of a study of cytomegalovirus exposure and HLA in healthy donors (TCRdb year 2017). Study-wide context: According to an earlier analysis of a few hundred of the donors, about 179 million T cells yielded 90 million to 130 million unique TCR beta sequences and around 280 Gb of sequence data. An early release that covered several hundred HLA-typed donors contained about 300 gigabases of sequencing data and 70 million to 100 million unique TCR sequences. Of the 398 genotyped donors, roughly 85% fell in the genetic ancestry cluster associated with self-reported Caucasian donors. The aim of the study was to test whether cataloging public T cell receptors could identify signatures of past pathogen exposure. Using immunosequencing, the study profiled T cell repertoires from about 650 subjects and related those repertoires to cytomegalovirus serostatus. Along with the approximately 670-subject first cohort, a separate validation cohort of around 120 different subjects was used. To predict cytomegalovirus infection status, the study brought together high-throughput TCR immunosequencing, statistical association of individual TCRs with disease status, and machine learning. In a later analysis, previously published TCR beta repertoires from 600 to 850 donors were re-analyzed and high-resolution HLA genotyping was added so that TCR occurrence patterns could be studied. The later analysis used no new phenotypic data to find candidate immune exposures, relying instead on TCR beta sequences and their occurrence across donors. To decide whether each TCR beta V gene segment behaved as functional or pseudogenic, an earlier analysis of over 500 of the donors relied on high-throughput TCR beta sequencing. Alongside the repertoire data, information on donor age, sex, ethnicity and CMV serostatus was compiled. Genome-wide SNP genotypes for about 55% of the roughly 670 donors were used in a later genetic analysis, which treated that subset as a discovery cohort. All discovery cohort repertoires had been generated on a single sequencing platform. HLA typing included class I and class II loci at four-digit resolution. The number of donors typed differed by locus, with roughly 629-640 for A, B, C, DRB1 and DQB1, 522 for DQA1, nearly 610 for DPA1, and 450 to 480 for DPB1. Several DR-DQ haplotypes were treated as single units for association and clustering because of strong linkage in the cohort. Across about 370 genotyped donors of the cohort, an average of roughly 250,000 unique TCR beta nucleotide sequences per donor were sequenced, and 15% to 20% of those sequences were non-productive.

Notes on this clone: The antigen this receptor binds is unknown. One end of the junction does not line up with germline, which may come from a read error.

Summary of the overall study and its limitations: According to a later analysis, most CMV-associated TCR beta chains appeared to be HLA-restricted, and the HLA associations seemed to be driven largely by CMV exposure. Linkage disequilibrium might explain the correlated functional status among segregating V segments, but an unknown experimental factor could not be ruled out. Three of the identified cytomegalovirus-associated TCR beta chains were confirmed in vitro to be specific for cytomegalovirus antigens. Compared with the approximately 710-donor mean, donors in an Asian-associated ancestry cluster had fewer N-insertions in productive TCRs, according to a later genetic analysis. The earlier analysis of approximately 540 of the donors excluded seventeen rarely observed V segments, including chromosome 9 orphons, because counts were too low. According to a later analysis, parvovirus B19, influenza, CMV and Epstein-Barr virus appeared linked to several top co-occurrence clusters. A later analysis found that TCR association rates varied across HLA loci, with DRB1 alleles showing the most associated TCRs and HLA-C alleles the fewest. Cytomegalovirus status was reported to be diagnosed by the classifier with high specificity and sensitivity in both the original and validation cohorts. Because some donors lacked HLA typing at each locus, the association tests relied only on the typed subset. Specific HLA alleles were associated with 16,951 TCR beta sequences at a false discovery rate of 0.05 in a later analysis. Some IMGT-functional V segments, including TRBV6-2 and TRBV6-3, could not be told apart with the 87-base-pair reads, so those segments were excluded. CMV serostatus was the only immune exposure information available for the cohort. The sequencing pipeline was judged likely to have produced a cluster of highly shared sequence variants as a technical artifact. A later genetic analysis associated a missense DCLRE1C variant with V-gene and J-gene trimming of TCR beta chains, and an independent cohort replicated the association. Sequencing depth was assumed to be roughly uniform across donors in the presence/absence analyses, though that assumption may not hold. An earlier analysis of some 590 of the donors showed that most TCR beta V segments appeared in productive rearrangements either about 90% or about 30% of the time, which broadly matched IMGT annotations. When HLA alleles, especially DR and DQ, strongly co-occurred, TCR associations were difficult to assign to individual alleles. Most TCR sequences were observed very rarely across donors, whereas some public TCRs were present in many individuals. A further reported finding was that TCR beta sequences accurately predicted the HLA-A and HLA-B alleles for most subjects in the first cohort. It was suggested by the authors that the approach could potentially be generalized to other disease states and immunological phenotypes. This cohort had only TCR beta chains sequenced, and the lack of alpha or paired-chain data limited which features could be detected. In a later analysis, HLA-associated TCR beta chains showed more clonal expansion and lower generation probabilities than non-associated chains that were equally common. The study listed 150 to 200 TCR beta chains as associated with cytomegalovirus.

The cohort was made up of 666 healthy bone marrow donors. At the time of sampling, all cohort members were nominally healthy, though unrecorded immune exposures were likely present. The donor tested CMV seronegative, placing the donor among the 352 seronegative members of the cohort. A peripheral blood sample was provided by each donor, and peripheral blood mononuclear cells were used for TCR beta sequencing. Genomic DNA was extracted from the blood cell samples with the Qiagen DNeasy Blood Extraction Kit. From the cysteine up to the phenylalanine, the CDR3 has a length of 18 residues. CDR3 DNA only is kept here, 54 bases in frame from base 1. The germline V gene (reference sequence) provides CDR1 SEHNR and CDR2 FQNEAQ. The library was generated by the immunoSEQ multiplex PCR assay. For the multiplex PCR, a mixture combining 60 forward primers for TCR Vbeta segments and 13 reverse primers for TCR Jbeta segments was used. The CDR3 region of rearranged TCR beta genes was amplified from genomic DNA by a multiplex PCR assay. The amplified TCR beta libraries were sequenced on the Illumina HiSeq System as 87-base-pair reads. Per the source publication's procedure: A later analysis tallied some 79 million unique TCR beta chains across the 640 or so repertoires, and approximately 11 million of those chains were shared by two or more donors. Raw reads were error-corrected and collapsed into unique sequences with a nearest-neighbor algorithm that merged closely related sequences to remove PCR and sequencing errors. To assign V, D and J gene segments, CDR3 sequences were aligned to IMGT reference sequences. For a sequence to be retained, a match of at least six nucleotides was required to both a V gene segment and a J gene segment. Rearrangements were classified as productive when the CDR3 lacked stop codons and remained in frame with V and J, and all other rearrangements were classified as non-productive. CDR3 was defined according to IMGT convention as the region running from the second conserved V-encoded cysteine to the conserved J-encoded phenylalanine. Sequences without an unambiguous match to a single V gene segment were excluded from the earlier analysis of almost 600 of the donors. An earlier analysis of several hundred of the donors called V segments functional above 56.7% productive rearrangements and segregating when the between-donor standard deviation exceeded 5%. A statistical classification framework was built to diagnose cytomegalovirus status from the catalog of TCR beta chain sequences. In a later analysis, V and J genes were assigned by comparing TCR nucleotide sequences against IMGT/GENE-DB human TR gene sequences. Using the TCRdist pipeline, a later analysis assigned CDR3 sequences along with most-parsimonious VDJ recombination scenarios. In a later analysis, each TCR beta chain was defined by its CDR3 amino acid sequence together with its V-gene family, and reads lacking a unique V-gene family were excluded. To address suspected cross-contamination and a sequencing artifact, a later analysis removed around 600 highly shared, low-generation-probability nucleotide sequences. For each public chain, a later analysis derived a clonal expansion index from normalized ranks of inferred template counts within each repertoire. Generation probabilities in a later analysis came from a VDJ recombination model fitted to out-of-frame rearrangements, and those results were checked against IGoR. Hypergeometric tests were used in a later analysis to score TCR-TCR, TCR-HLA and TCR-CMV co-occurrence, with a repertoire-size bias correction applied to the TCR pairs. A later analysis estimated false discovery rates by permuting HLA or CMV assignments 20 times. In a later analysis, co-occurring TCRs were grouped with DBSCAN, and TCRdist sequence similarity was added when clustering was performed within HLA-allele-positive subsets. For co-occurrence clustering, repertoires with fewer than 30,000 or more than 120,000 public chains were excluded, along with several repertoires with anomalous nucleotide sharing. Entries here come from immuneACCESS through TCRdb and include only in-frame sequences with V and J called. Some clones fail to appear in such tables; in the studies checked, an unresolved V gene covers under half of the shortfall, and the cause of the remainder is unknown. V, J and clone size derive from that table, while D and trimming were established from the DNA sequence. The sample table shows about 150,000 clones, and approximately 79% are seen once. The ten largest make up 0.66% of the sample.

The sequence was obtained from a male donor in good health and CMV-seronegative. This chain is built from TRBV7-9 and TRBJ1-1, and 7 junction bases match TRBD1. Input material: PBMCs. The bases read TGTTCCAGCAGCCCCCCGGCGACAGGGATCCTCATCCAACCGGGAGCTTTCTTT. Its protein reads: CSSSPPATGILIQPGAFF.